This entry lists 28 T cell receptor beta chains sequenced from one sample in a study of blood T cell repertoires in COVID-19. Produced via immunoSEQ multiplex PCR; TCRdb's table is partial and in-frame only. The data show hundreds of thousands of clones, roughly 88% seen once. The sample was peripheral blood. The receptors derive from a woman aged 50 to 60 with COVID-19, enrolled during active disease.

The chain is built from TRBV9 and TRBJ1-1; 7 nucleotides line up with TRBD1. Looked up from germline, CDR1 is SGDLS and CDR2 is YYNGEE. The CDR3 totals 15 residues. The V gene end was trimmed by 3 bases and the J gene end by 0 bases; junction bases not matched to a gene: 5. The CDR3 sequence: CASSAETGMNTEAFF. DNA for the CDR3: TGTGCCAGCAGCGCAGAGACAGGGATGAACACTGAAGCTTTCTTT.

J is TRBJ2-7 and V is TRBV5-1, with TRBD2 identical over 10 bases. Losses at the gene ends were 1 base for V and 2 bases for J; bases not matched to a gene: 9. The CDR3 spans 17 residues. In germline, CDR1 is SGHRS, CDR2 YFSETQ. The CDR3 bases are TGCGCCAGCAGCTTGCGGGGTAGCGGGGGGACCCCCTACGAGCAGTACTTC. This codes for CASSLRGSGGTPYEQYF.

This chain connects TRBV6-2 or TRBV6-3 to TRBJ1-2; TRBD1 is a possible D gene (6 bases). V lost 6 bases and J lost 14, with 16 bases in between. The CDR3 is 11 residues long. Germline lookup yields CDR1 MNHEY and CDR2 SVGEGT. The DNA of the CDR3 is TGTGCCAGCAGCCTACAGGGAAAAGAAACCTTC. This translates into CASSLQGKETF.

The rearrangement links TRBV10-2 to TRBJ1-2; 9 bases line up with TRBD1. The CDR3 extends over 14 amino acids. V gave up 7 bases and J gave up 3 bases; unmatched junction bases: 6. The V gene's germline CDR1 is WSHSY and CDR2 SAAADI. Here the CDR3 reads CASMGTGSYYGYTF. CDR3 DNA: TGCGCCAGCATGGGGACAGGGTCATACTATGGCTACACCTTC.

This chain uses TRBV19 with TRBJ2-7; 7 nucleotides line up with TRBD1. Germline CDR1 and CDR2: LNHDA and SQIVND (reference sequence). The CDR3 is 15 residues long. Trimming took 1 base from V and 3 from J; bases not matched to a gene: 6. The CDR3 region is CASSIAGQANYEQYF. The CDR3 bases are TGTGCCAGTAGTATAGCTGGACAGGCGAACTACGAGCAGTACTTC.

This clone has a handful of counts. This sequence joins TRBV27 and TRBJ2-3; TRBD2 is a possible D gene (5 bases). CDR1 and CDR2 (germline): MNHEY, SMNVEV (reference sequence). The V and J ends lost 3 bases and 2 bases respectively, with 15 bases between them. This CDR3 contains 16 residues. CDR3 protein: CASSFDPQRFTDTQYF. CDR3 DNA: TGTGCCAGCAGTTTCGACCCACAGCGGTTCACAGATACGCAGTATTTT.

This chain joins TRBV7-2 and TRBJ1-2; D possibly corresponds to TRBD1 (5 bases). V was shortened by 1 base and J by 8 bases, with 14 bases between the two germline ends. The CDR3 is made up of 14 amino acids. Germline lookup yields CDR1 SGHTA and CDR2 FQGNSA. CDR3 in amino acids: CASSLGLAQGGYTF. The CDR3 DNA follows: TGTGCCAGCAGCTTAGGGTTGGCCCAGGGAGGCTACACCTTC.

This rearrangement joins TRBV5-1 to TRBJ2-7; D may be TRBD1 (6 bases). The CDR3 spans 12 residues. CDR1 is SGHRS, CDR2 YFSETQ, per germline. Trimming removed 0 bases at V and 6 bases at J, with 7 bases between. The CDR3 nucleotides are TGCGCCAGCAGCTTGGGGGGGCCCGAGCAGTACTTC. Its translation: CASSLGGPEQYF.

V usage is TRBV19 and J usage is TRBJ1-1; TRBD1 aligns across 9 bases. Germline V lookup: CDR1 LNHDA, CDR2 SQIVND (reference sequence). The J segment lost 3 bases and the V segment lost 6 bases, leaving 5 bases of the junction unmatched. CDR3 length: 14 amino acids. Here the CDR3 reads CASRRTGDDTEAFF. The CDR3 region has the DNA TGTGCCAGTAGACGGACAGGGGATGACACTGAAGCTTTCTTT.

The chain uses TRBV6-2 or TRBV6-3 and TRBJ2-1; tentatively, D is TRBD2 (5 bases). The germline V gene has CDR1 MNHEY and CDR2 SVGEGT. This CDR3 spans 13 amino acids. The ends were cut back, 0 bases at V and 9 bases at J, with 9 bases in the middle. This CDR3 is CASSYSTGSEQFF. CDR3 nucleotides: TGTGCCAGCAGTTACTCGACTGGGAGTGAGCAGTTCTTC.

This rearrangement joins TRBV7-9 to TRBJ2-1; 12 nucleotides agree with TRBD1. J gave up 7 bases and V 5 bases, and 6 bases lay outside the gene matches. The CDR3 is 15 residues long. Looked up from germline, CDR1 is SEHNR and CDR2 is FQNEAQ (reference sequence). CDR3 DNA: TGTGCCAGCAGCCTGGGACAGGGGGCGAGGAATGAGCAGTTCTTC. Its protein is CASSLGQGARNEQFF.

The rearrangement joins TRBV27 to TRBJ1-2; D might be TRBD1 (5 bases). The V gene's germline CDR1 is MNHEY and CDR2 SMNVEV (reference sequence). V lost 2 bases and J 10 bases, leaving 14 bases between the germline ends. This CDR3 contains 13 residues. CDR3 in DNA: TGTGCCAGCAGTTTAGGGCAGGGCCTTTACTACACCTTC. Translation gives CASSLGQGLYYTF.

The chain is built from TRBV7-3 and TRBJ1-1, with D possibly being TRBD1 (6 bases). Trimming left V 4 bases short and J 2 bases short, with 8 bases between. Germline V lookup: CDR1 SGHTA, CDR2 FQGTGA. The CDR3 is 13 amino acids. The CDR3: CASSSDRNTEAFF. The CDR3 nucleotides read TGTGCCAGCAGCTCGGACAGAAACACTGAAGCTTTCTTT.

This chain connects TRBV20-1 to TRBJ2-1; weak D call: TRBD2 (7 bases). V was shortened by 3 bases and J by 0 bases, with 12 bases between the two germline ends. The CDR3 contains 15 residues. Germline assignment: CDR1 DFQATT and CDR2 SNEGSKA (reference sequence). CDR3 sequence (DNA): TGCAGTGCTAGTGTGGGGGGGCACTCCTACAATGAGCAGTTCTTC. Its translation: CSASVGGHSYNEQFF.

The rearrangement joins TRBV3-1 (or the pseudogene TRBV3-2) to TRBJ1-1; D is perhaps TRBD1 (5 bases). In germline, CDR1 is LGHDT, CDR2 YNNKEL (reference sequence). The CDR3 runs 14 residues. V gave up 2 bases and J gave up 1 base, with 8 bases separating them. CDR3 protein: CASSQLGQNTEAFF. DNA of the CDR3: TGTGCCAGCAGCCAACTAGGACAGAACACTGAAGCTTTCTTT.

In DNA form, the CDR3 reads TGTGCCAGCCGAGCGGGACCGAACACCGGGGAGCTGTTTTTT. Translating it yields CASRAGPNTGELFF. V and J are TRBV2 and TRBJ2-2, with 7 positions matching TRBD2. V lost 8 bases to trimming and J lost 0 bases; unmatched junction nucleotides: 3. Germline lookup yields CDR1 SNHLY and CDR2 FYNNEI. The CDR3 has 14 amino acids.

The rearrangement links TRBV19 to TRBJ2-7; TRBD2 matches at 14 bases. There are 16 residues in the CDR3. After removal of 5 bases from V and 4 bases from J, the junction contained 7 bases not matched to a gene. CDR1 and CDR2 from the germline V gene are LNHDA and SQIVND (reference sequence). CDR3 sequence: CASSPGTSGGTYEQYF. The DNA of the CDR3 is TGTGCCAGTAGTCCTGGGACTAGCGGGGGAACTTACGAGCAGTACTTC.

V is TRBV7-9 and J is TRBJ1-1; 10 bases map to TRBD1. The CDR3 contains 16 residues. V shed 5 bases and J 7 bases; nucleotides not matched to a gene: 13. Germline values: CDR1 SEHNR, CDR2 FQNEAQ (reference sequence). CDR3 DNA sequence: TGTGCCAGCAGCCTCAGACAGACAGGGGGCAAGGATGAAGCTTTCTTT. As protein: CASSLRQTGGKDEAFF.

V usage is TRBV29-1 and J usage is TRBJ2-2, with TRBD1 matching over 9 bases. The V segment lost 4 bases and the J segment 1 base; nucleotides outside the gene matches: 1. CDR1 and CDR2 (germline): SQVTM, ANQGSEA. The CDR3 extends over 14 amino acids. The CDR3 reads CSVAGQGNTGELFF. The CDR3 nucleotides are TGCAGCGTTGCGGGACAGGGGAACACCGGGGAGCTGTTTTTT.

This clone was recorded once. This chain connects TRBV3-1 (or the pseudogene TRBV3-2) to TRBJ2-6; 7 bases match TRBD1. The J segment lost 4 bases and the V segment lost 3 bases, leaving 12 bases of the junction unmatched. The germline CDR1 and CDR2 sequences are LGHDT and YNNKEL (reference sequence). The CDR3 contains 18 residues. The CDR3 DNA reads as TGTGCCAGCAGCCAGGGGAAGGGGGCCGTATCAGGGGCCAACGTCCTGACTTTC. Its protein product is CASSQGKGAVSGANVLTF.

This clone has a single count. As DNA, the CDR3 is TGTGCCAGCAGTCGGCTAGCGGGGGGTGTAGATGAGCAGTTCTTC. Translation: CASSRLAGGVDEQFF. The chain is built from TRBV2 and TRBJ2-1; 11 bases match TRBD2. V lost 5 bases, J lost 8 bases, and 8 bases stayed unmatched. Germline CDR1 SNHLY, CDR2 FYNNEI. The CDR3 has 15 residues.

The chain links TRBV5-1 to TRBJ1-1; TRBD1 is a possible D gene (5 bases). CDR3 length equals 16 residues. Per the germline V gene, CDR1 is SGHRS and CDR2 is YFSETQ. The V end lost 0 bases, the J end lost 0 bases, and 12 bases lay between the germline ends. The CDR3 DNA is TGCGCCAGCAGCTTGGGTGCAGGGAGGTTGAACACTGAAGCTTTCTTT. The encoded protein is CASSLGAGRLNTEAFF.

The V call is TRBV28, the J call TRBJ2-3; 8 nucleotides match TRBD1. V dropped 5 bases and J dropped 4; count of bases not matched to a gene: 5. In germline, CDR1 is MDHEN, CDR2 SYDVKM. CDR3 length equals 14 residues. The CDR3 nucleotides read TGTGCCAGCAGTCAAGACAGGGGAGCAGATACGCAGTATTTT. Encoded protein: CASSQDRGADTQYF.

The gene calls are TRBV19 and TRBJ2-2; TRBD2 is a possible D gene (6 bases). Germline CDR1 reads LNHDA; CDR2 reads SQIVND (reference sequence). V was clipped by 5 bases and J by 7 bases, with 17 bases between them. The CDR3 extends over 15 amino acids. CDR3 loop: CASSPSGGRVGELFF. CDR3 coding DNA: TGTGCCAGTAGTCCTTCCGGGGGTAGGGTCGGGGAGCTGTTTTTT.

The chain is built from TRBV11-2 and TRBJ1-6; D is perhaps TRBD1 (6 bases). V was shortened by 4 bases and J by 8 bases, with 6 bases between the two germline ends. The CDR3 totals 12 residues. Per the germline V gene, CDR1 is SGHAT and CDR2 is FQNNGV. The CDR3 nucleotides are TGTGCCAGCAGCTACAGGGATTCACCCCTCCACTTT. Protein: CASSYRDSPLHF.

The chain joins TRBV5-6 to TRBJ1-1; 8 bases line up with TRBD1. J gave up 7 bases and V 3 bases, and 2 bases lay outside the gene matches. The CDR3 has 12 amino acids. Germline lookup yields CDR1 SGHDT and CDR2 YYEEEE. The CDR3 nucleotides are TGTGCCAGCAGCTGGACAGGGTTTGAAGCTTTCTTT. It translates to CASSWTGFEAFF.

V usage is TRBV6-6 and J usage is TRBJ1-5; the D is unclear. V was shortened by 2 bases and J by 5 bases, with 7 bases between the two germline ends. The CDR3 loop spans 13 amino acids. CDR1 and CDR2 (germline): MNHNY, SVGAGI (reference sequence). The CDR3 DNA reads TGTGCCAGCAGTTACCCACCGGATCAGCCCCAGCATTTT. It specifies CASSYPPDQPQHF.

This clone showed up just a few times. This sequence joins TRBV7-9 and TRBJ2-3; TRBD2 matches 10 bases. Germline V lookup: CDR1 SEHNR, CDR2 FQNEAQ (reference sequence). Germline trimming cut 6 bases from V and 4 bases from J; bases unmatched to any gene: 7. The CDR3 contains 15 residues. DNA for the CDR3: TGTGCCAGCAGTCCTAGCGGGGGACCTGCAGATACGCAGTATTTT. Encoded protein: CASSPSGGPADTQYF.